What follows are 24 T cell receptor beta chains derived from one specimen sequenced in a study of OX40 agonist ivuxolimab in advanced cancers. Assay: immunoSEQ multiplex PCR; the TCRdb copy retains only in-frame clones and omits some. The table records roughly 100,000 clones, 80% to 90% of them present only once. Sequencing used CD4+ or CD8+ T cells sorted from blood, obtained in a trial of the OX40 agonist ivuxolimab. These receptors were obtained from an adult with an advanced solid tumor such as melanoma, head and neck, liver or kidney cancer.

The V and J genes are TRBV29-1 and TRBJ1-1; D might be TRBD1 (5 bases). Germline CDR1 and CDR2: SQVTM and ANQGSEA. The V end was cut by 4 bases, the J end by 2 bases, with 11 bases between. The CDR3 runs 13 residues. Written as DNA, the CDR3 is TGCAGCGTTGCGAGGGGAACAAACACTGAAGCTTTCTTT. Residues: CSVARGTNTEAFF.

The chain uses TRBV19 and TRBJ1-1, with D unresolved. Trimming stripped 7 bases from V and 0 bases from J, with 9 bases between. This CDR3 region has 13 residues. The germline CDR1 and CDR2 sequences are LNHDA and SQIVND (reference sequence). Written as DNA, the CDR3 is TGTGCCAGTATGCCAAAATTGAACACTGAAGCTTTCTTT. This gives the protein CASMPKLNTEAFF.

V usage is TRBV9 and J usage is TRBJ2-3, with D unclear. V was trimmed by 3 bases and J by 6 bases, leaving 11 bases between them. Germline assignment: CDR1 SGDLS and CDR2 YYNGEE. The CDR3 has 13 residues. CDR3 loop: CASSASITDTQYF. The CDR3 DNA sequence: TGTGCCAGCAGCGCCTCCATTACGGATACGCAGTATTTT.

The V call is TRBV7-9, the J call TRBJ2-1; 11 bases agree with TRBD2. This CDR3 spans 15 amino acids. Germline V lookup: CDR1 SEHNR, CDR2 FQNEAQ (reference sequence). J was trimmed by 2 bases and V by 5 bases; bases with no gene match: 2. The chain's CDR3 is CASSILAGAYNEQFF. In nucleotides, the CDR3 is TGTGCCAGCAGCATACTAGCGGGGGCCTACAATGAGCAGTTCTTC.

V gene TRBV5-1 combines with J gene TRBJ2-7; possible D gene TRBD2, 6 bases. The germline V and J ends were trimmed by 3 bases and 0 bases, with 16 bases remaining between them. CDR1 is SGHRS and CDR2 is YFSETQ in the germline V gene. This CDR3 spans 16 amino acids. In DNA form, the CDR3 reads TGCGCCAGCAGCTCCCTTAACGGGAGAAACTCCTACGAGCAGTACTTC. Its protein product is CASSSLNGRNSYEQYF.

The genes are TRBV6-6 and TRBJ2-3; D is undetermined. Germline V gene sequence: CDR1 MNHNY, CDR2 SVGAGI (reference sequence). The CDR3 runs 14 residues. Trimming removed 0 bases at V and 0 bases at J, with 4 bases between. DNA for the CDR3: TGTGCCAGCAGTTACTCTACTAGCACAGATACGCAGTATTTT. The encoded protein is CASSYSTSTDTQYF.

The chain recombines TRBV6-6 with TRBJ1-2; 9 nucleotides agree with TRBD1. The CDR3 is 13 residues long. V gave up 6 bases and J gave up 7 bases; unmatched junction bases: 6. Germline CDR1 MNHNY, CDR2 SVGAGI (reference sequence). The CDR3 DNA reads TGTGCCAGCAGCGGGGACAGGGTGGCTGGCTACACCTTC. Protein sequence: CASSGDRVAGYTF.

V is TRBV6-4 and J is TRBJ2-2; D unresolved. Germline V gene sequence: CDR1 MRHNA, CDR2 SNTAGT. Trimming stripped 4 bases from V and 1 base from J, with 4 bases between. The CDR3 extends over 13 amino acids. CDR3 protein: CASSAGNTGELFF. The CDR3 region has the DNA TGTGCCAGCAGTGCAGGGAACACCGGGGAGCTGTTTTTT.

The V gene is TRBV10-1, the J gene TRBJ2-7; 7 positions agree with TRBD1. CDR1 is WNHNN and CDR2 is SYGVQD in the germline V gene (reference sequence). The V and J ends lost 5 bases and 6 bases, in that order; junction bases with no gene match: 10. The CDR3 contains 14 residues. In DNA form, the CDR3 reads TGCGCCAGCAGTAGGGGACAGACATCCCCCGAGCAGTACTTC. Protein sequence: CASSRGQTSPEQYF.

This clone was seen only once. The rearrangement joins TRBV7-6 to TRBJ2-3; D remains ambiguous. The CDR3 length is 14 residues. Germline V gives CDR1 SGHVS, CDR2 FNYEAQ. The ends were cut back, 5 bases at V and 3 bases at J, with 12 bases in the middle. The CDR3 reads CASSRTDLTDTQYF. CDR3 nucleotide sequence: TGTGCCAGCAGCCGCACAGACTTGACAGATACGCAGTATTTT. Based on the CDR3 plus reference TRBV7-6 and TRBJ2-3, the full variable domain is GAGVSQSPRYKVTKRGQDVALRCDPISGHVSLYWYRQALGQGPEFLTYFNYEAQQDKSGLPNDRFSAERPEGSISTLTIQRTEQRDSAMYRCASSRTDLTDTQYFGPGTRLTVL.

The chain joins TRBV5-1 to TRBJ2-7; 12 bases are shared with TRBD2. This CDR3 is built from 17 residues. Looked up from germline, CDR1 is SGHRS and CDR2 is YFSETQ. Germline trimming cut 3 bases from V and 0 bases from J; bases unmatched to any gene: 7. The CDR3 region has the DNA TGCGCCAGCAGCTCTGGACTAGCGGGATGGGGCTCCTACGAGCAGTACTTC. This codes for CASSSGLAGWGSYEQYF.

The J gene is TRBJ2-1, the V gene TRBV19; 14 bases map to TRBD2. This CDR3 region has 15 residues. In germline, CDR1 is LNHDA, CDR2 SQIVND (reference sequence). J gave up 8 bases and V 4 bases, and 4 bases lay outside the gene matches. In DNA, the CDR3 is TGTGCCAGTAGTACTCCGGGACTAGCGGGAGATGAGCAGTTCTTC. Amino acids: CASSTPGLAGDEQFF.

In nucleotides, the CDR3 is TGTGCCAGCAGCAAAGTATCCGGGACAGGGAAAAACATTCAGTACTTC. This gives the protein CASSKVSGTGKNIQYF. This chain uses TRBV21-1 with TRBJ2-4; TRBD1 is the table's D call and was not checked against the DNA. TRBV21-1 is an annotated pseudogene. The CDR3 contains 16 residues.

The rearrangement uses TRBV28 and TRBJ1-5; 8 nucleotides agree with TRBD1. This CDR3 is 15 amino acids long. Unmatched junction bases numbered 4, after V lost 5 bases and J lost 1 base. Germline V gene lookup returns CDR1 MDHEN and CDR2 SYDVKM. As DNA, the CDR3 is TGTGCCAGCAGTCAGTGGACAGGGAGCAATCAGCCCCAGCATTTT. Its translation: CASSQWTGSNQPQHF.

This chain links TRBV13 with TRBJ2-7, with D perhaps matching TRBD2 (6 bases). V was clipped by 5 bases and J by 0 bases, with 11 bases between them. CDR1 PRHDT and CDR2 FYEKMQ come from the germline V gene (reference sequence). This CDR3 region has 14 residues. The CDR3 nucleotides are TGTGCCAGCAGCGGAGGGACTGGCTCCTACGAGCAGTACTTC. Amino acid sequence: CASSGGTGSYEQYF.

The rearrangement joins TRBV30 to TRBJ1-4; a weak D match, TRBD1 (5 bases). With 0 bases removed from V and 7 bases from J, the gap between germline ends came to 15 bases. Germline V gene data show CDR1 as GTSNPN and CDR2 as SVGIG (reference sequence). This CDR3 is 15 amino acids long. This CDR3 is CAWSVGAGRGEKLFF. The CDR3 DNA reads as TGTGCCTGGAGTGTAGGGGCAGGGAGGGGTGAAAAACTGTTTTTT.

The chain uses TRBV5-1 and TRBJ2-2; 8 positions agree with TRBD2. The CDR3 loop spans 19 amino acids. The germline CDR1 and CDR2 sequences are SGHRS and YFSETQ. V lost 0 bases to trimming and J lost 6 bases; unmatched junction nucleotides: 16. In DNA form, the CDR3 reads TGCGCCAGCAGCTTGGTAGGTGGAGCGGGAGAAGGGAGATCCGGGGAGCTGTTTTTT. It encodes CASSLVGGAGEGRSGELFF.

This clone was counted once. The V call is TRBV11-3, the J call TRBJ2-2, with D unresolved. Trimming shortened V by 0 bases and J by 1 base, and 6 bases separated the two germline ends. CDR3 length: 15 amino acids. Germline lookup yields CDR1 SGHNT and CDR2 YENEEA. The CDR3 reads CASSLDQMNTGELFF. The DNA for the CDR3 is TGTGCCAGCAGCTTAGATCAAATGAACACCGGGGAGCTGTTTTTT.

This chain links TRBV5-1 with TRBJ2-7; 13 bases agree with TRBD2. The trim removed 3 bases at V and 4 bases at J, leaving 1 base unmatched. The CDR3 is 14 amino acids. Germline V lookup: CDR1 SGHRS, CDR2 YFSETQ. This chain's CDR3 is CASSWTSGSYEQYF. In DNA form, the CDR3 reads TGCGCCAGCAGCTGGACTAGCGGGAGTTACGAGCAGTACTTC.

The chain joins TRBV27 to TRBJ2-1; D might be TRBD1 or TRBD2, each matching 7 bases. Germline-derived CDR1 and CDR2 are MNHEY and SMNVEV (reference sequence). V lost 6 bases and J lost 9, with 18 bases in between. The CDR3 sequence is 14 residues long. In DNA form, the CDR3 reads TGTGCCAGCAGGCCACGTGTCAGGGGGGGTGAGCAGTTCTTC. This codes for CASRPRVRGGEQFF.

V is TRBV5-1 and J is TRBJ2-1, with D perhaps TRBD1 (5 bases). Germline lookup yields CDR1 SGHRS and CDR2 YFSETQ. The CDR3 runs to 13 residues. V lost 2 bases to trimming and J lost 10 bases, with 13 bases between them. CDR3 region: CASSFIGRGEQFF. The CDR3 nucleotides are TGCGCCAGCAGCTTTATCGGTAGGGGCGAGCAGTTCTTC.

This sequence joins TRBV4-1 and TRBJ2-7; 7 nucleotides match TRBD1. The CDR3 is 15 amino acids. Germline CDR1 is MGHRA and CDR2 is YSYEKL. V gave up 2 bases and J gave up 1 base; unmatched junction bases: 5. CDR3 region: CASSQIEGASYEQYF. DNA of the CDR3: TGCGCCAGCAGCCAAATCGAGGGGGCTTCCTACGAGCAGTACTTC.

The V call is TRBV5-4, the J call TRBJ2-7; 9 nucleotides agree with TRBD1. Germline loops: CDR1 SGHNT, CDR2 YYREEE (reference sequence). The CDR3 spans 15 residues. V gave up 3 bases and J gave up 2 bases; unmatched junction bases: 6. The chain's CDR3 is CASSYGTGRPYEQYF. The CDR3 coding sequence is TGTGCCAGCAGCTATGGGACAGGGAGGCCCTACGAGCAGTACTTC.

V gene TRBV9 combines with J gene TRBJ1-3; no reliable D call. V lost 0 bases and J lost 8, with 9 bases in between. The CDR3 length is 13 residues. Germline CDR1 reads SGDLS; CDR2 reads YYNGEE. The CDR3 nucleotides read TGTGCCAGCAGCGTAGATCAAGGAGACACCATATATTTT. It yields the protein CASSVDQGDTIYF.